This T cell receptor beta chain was sequenced for a study of T cells in Graves' hyperthyroidism and ophthalmopathy. The CDR3 length is 14 residues. Germline loops: CDR1 MNHEY, CDR2 SMNVEV (reference sequence). V was pared by 7 bases and J by 1 base, with 12 bases between. Regions amplified from RNA transcripts were the TCR beta CDR3 regions. Researchers ran a first-round RT-PCR on the TCR CDR3 using the HTBI primer set. MiXCR, applied by TCRdb to the multiplex PCR reads, yields one record per CDR3 protein. There are fewer than 300,000 distinct CDR3 sequences in the sample; approximately 16% occur only once, and 30% to 35% lies in the top ten. There are many counts of this clonotype.

J is TRBJ2-3 and V is TRBV27; no reliable D call. This sequence was found in a woman between 50 and 59 years old with Graves' hyperthyroidism that later progressed to Graves' ophthalmopathy. Sequencing input: blood. This CDR3 is CASTLSVGTDTQYF. CDR3 DNA: TGTGCCAGCACTCTATCTGTGGGCACAGATACGCAGTATTTT.